The 25 T cell receptor beta chains listed next were all sequenced from one sample in a study of technical replicates of blood from several donors. Here immunoSEQ multiplex PCR was the method, and the copy in TCRdb shows in-frame clones only, minus some. This table has roughly 71,000 clones, roughly 90% appearing once. The sequenced material came from T cells isolated from PBMCs. The receptors derive from a human donor in good health.

This rearrangement joins TRBV27 to TRBJ1-2, with D tentatively TRBD1 (6 bases). CDR1 MNHEY and CDR2 SMNVEV come from the germline V gene (reference sequence). The CDR3 totals 16 residues. V lost 0 bases and J 5 bases, leaving 16 bases between the germline ends. The CDR3 nucleotides are TGTGCCAGCAGTTTATCGAAGGGGGTGAAGTTTTATGGCTACACCTTC. Residues: CASSLSKGVKFYGYTF.

The chain joins TRBV9 to TRBJ1-3; TRBD1 might be the D (5 bases). The V and J ends lost 3 bases and 0 bases respectively, with 13 bases between them. The CDR3 sequence is 16 residues long. The germline V gene has CDR1 SGDLS and CDR2 YYNGEE. The CDR3 DNA sequence: TGTGCCAGCAGCGCGGGGGACGGGACCTCTGGAAACACCATATATTTT. Its protein product is CASSAGDGTSGNTIYF.

The chain couples TRBV7-9 to TRBJ2-7; 8 positions match TRBD1. The CDR3 contains 18 residues. The ends lost 1 base at V and 0 bases at J; junction bases unmatched: 11. CDR1 is SEHNR and CDR2 is FQNEAQ in the germline V gene (reference sequence). The CDR3 sequence is CASSLGWQGDRSSYEQYF. CDR3 coding DNA: TGTGCCAGCAGCTTAGGGTGGCAGGGGGACAGGAGCTCCTACGAGCAGTACTTC.

The rearrangement uses TRBV2 and TRBJ2-1; 9 positions match TRBD2. V shed 6 bases and J 12 bases; nucleotides not matched to a gene: 12. This CDR3 spans 14 amino acids. The germline V gene has CDR1 SNHLY and CDR2 FYNNEI. The CDR3 nucleotides are TGTGCCAGCAGCTGGACTAGCGCCATCCCACGGCAGTTCTTC. It codes for CASSWTSAIPRQFF.

This chain links TRBV27 with TRBJ2-7; 7 positions agree with TRBD2. CDR3 length: 16 residues. Germline V gives CDR1 MNHEY, CDR2 SMNVEV (reference sequence). The V gene end was trimmed by 5 bases and the J gene end by 3 bases; junction bases not matched to a gene: 13. CDR3 sequence (DNA): TGTGCCAGCAGTGGTCCGGCGGGAGTTCCTTTCTACGAGCAGTACTTC. Translation: CASSGPAGVPFYEQYF.

The chain couples TRBV9 to TRBJ1-1, with D unresolved. Per the germline V gene, CDR1 is SGDLS and CDR2 is YYNGEE. The CDR3 length is 15 residues. Trimming took 0 bases from V and 0 from J, leaving 9 bases between them. The CDR3 DNA follows: TGTGCCAGCAGCGTAGTGGCGGGATTGAACACTGAAGCTTTCTTT. Amino acid sequence: CASSVVAGLNTEAFF.

This chain connects TRBV5-4 to TRBJ1-1, with D unresolved. CDR1 is SGHNT and CDR2 is YYREEE in the germline V gene (reference sequence). Trimming pared 4 bases from V and 1 base from J, leaving 11 bases between. The CDR3 runs 14 residues. Written as DNA, the CDR3 is TGTGCCAGCAGCCGCGTACCGGGGAACACTGAAGCTTTCTTT. This encodes CASSRVPGNTEAFF.

This sequence joins TRBV27 and TRBJ2-5, with a weak D call TRBD2 (6 bases). Germline CDR1 MNHEY, CDR2 SMNVEV (reference sequence). CDR3 size: 13 residues. Between the trimmed V and J ends, which lost 2 bases and 5 bases, there was a span of 9 bases. The CDR3: CASSLLGGETQYF. The CDR3 bases are TGTGCCAGCAGTTTACTAGGAGGGGAGACCCAGTACTTC.

The chain recombines TRBV5-4 with TRBJ1-1; TRBD1 matches at 8 bases. Germline CDR1 reads SGHNT; CDR2 reads YYREEE (reference sequence). The trim removed 4 bases at V and 1 base at J, leaving 3 bases unmatched. This CDR3 has 14 amino acids. CDR3 nucleotide sequence: TGTGCCAGCAGCACCGGGACAGGGAACACTGAAGCTTTCTTT. Translated, it gives CASSTGTGNTEAFF.

The J gene is TRBJ2-2, the V gene TRBV9; D remains ambiguous. In germline, CDR1 is SGDLS, CDR2 YYNGEE. V lost 6 bases and J lost 4, with 4 bases in between. The length of the CDR3 is 11 residues. The CDR3 loop is CASTLTGELFF. Here the CDR3 DNA reads TGTGCCAGCACCCTCACCGGGGAGCTGTTTTTT.

The chain has TRBV10-2 and TRBJ1-1, with D possibly being TRBD1 (5 bases). Germline V gene sequence: CDR1 WSHSY, CDR2 SAAADI. The CDR3 spans 13 residues. The ends were cut back, 2 bases at V and 10 bases at J, with 14 bases in the middle. For the CDR3, the DNA is TGCGCCAGCAGTGAGGTGGCGGCGGGGGGAGCTTTCTTT. This encodes CASSEVAAGGAFF.

This rearrangement joins TRBV5-6 to TRBJ2-2, with 7 bases fitting TRBD1. The CDR3 runs to 15 residues. The germline V gene encodes CDR1 SGHDT and CDR2 YYEEEE. The V and J ends lost 10 bases and 0 bases, in that order; junction bases with no gene match: 9. Written as DNA, the CDR3 is TGTGCCCCAGAGGGGGCAGCGACGAACACCGGGGAGCTGTTTTTT. This encodes CAPEGAATNTGELFF. Together with reference TRBV5-6 and TRBJ2-2, the CDR3 gives the full variable domain: DAGVTQSPTHLIKTRGQQVTLRCSPKSGHDTVSWYQQALGQGPQFIFQYYEEEERQRGNFPDRFSGHQFPNYSSELNVNALLLGDSALYLCAPEGAATNTGELFFGEGSRLTVL.

The V gene is TRBV2, the J gene TRBJ2-4; possibly TRBD2 for D (6 bases). Germline-derived CDR1 and CDR2 are SNHLY and FYNNEI. The V and J ends lost 10 bases and 0 bases respectively, with 10 bases between them. The CDR3 spans 13 residues. CDR3 loop: CATERVAKNIQYF. The CDR3 bases are TGTGCCACTGAGCGGGTAGCCAAAAACATTCAGTACTTC.

This clone occurred once. The chain is built from TRBV4-2 and TRBJ2-1; no clear D. CDR1 is LGHNA and CDR2 is YNFKEQ in the germline V gene. Between the trimmed V and J ends, which lost 2 bases and 7 bases, there was a span of 12 bases. The CDR3 is 14 residues long. The CDR3 spells CASSQSREINEQFF. CDR3 DNA: TGTGCCAGCAGCCAATCAAGAGAGATAAATGAGCAGTTCTTC.

The rearrangement links TRBV5-4 to TRBJ2-6; TRBD1 matches at 8 bases. The germline gives CDR1 SGHNT, CDR2 YYREEE (reference sequence). The CDR3 is 17 amino acids. V lost 2 bases, J lost 2 bases, and 6 bases stayed unmatched. In nucleotides, the CDR3 is TGTGCCAGCAGCTTACAGGGGGTCGCACCTGGGGCCAACGTCCTGACTTTC. Its protein is CASSLQGVAPGANVLTF.

V and J are TRBV25-1 and TRBJ1-2, with 7 bases aligning to TRBD1. This CDR3 spans 16 amino acids. Germline V gene data show CDR1 as MGHDK and CDR2 as SYGVNS. V gave up 5 bases and J gave up 4 bases; unmatched junction bases: 13. The CDR3 loop is CASSNQSTGFSYGYTF. As DNA, the CDR3 is TGTGCCAGCAGTAACCAATCGACAGGGTTTAGCTATGGCTACACCTTC.

This clone was counted a single time. V and J are TRBV28 and TRBJ1-4, with a tentative D call TRBD1 (6 bases). V lost 5 bases and J lost 7, with 17 bases in between. The CDR3 is 15 amino acids. Germline assignment: CDR1 MDHEN and CDR2 SYDVKM. Here the CDR3 reads CASSEASGAGEKLFF. In DNA form, the CDR3 reads TGTGCCAGCAGTGAGGCGTCAGGGGCCGGTGAAAAACTGTTTTTT.

The chain recombines TRBV28 with TRBJ2-7, with D unresolved. Germline V CDR1 and CDR2: MDHEN, SYDVKM. This CDR3 contains 14 residues. V was cut by 6 bases and J by 7 bases, with 19 bases left in between. The CDR3 DNA follows: TGTGCCAGCAGCCTGATCCCCCCGTCGCGGGAGCAGTACTTC. Residues: CASSLIPPSREQYF.

V usage is TRBV11-2 and J usage is TRBJ2-5, with 7 bases aligning to TRBD1. From germline, CDR1 is SGHAT and CDR2 FQNNGV. With V trimmed by 3 bases and J by 4 bases, 8 bases remained unmatched. The CDR3 contains 15 residues. The CDR3 protein is CASSLGDRYPETQYF. The CDR3 DNA is TGTGCCAGCAGCTTGGGGGACAGATACCCAGAGACCCAGTACTTC.

This chain links TRBV30 with TRBJ2-7; 8 bases line up with TRBD1. Germline V gives CDR1 GTSNPN, CDR2 SVGIG (reference sequence). The J segment lost 6 bases and the V segment lost 8 bases, leaving 9 bases of the junction unmatched. The CDR3 has 12 residues. CDR3 loop: CAAGQGYREQYF. CDR3 sequence (DNA): TGTGCCGCAGGACAGGGTTACCGCGAGCAGTACTTC.

This clone was picked up one time. This chain links TRBV4-3 with TRBJ2-1; tentatively, D is TRBD2 (6 bases). Germline V CDR1 and CDR2: LGHNA, YSLEER. Trimming pared 1 base from V and 9 bases from J, leaving 19 bases between. The CDR3 runs 16 residues. This chain's CDR3 is CASSQGILGSASEQFF. CDR3 DNA sequence: TGCGCCAGCAGCCAAGGAATACTCGGGAGCGCTAGTGAGCAGTTCTTC.

The gene calls are TRBV9 and TRBJ1-2, with 9 bases fitting TRBD1. V lost 0 bases to trimming and J lost 5 bases; unmatched junction nucleotides: 8. The germline CDR1 and CDR2 sequences are SGDLS and YYNGEE. The CDR3 has 16 amino acids. The CDR3 nucleotides are TGTGCCAGCAGCGTAGACCATGCCGGGACAGGGTATGGCTACACCTTC. It is translated as CASSVDHAGTGYGYTF.

The chain employs TRBV4-2 and TRBJ2-7; 8 bases are a match to TRBD1. The CDR3 loop spans 15 amino acids. The ends lost 5 bases at V and 6 bases at J; junction bases unmatched: 12. Germline values: CDR1 LGHNA, CDR2 YNFKEQ. The CDR3 sequence: CASSKDSRGLSEQYF. The CDR3 nucleotides read TGTGCCAGCAGCAAGGATTCCAGGGGGCTATCCGAGCAGTACTTC.

This clone has more than one count but fewer than ten. The V call is TRBV5-1, the J call TRBJ2-7, with 12 bases fitting TRBD2. Losses at the gene ends were 0 bases for V and 5 bases for J; bases not matched to a gene: 9. The CDR3 contains 17 residues. Germline V gene data show CDR1 as SGHRS and CDR2 as YFSETQ. This chain's CDR3 is CASSLGLAGVMTDEQYF. The CDR3 region has the DNA TGCGCCAGCAGCTTGGGACTAGCGGGAGTTATGACCGACGAGCAGTACTTC.

The chain combines TRBV5-6 with TRBJ1-1; D possibly corresponds to TRBD1 (5 bases). V shed 3 bases and J shed 3 bases, with 6 bases lying between them. Looked up from germline, CDR1 is SGHDT and CDR2 is YYEEEE. The CDR3 is 12 amino acids. Written as DNA, the CDR3 is TGTGCCAGCAGCTCAGGGTACACTGAAGCTTTCTTT. This sequence encodes CASSSGYTEAFF.